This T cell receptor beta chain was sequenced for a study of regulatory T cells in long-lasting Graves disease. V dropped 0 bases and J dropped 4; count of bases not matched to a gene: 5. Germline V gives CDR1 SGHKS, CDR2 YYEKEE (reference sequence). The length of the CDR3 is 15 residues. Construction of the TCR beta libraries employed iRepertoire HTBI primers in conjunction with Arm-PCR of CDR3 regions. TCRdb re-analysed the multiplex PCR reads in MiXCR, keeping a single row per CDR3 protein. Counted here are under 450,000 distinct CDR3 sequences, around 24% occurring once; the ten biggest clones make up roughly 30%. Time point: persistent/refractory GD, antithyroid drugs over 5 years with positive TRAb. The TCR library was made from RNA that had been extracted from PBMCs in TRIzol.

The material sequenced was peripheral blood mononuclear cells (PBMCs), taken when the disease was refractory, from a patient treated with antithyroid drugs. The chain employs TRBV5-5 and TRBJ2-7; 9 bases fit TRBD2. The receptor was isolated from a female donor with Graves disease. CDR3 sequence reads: CASSLVQREAYEQYF. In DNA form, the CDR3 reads TGTGCCAGCAGCTTGGTCCAGCGGGAGGCTTACGAGCAGTACTTC.